This T cell receptor beta chain was observed in a study of vaccination effects on CD4 cells after COVID-19. This clone occurred a few times. What it recognizes is unknown. The protocol was immunoSEQ multiplex PCR, while the TCRdb copy is restricted to in-frame clones and leaves out a portion. The table lists around 30,000 clones, approximately 68% of them singletons. ViraFEST used viral peptide pools to expand antigen-specific CD4+ T cells before sequencing. A roughly 11-day culture period preceded the isolation of CD4+ T cells. The vaccine given was either BNT162b2 or mRNA-1273, in two doses. This sequence was found in a human donor who received a COVID-19 vaccine. The source material was CD4+ T cells from PBMCs cultured with SARS-CoV-2 spike peptides, sampled after COVID-19 vaccination.

CDR3 region: CASGLVPGQIFDPPLHF. CDR3 DNA: TGTGCTAGTGGTTTGGTACCGGGACAAATATTCGATCCACCCCTCCACTTT. This chain uses TRBV12-5 with TRBJ1-6; D possibly corresponds to TRBD1 (6 bases). Germline V gives CDR1 LGHNT, CDR2 FRNRAP. With 0 bases removed from V and 11 bases from J, the gap between germline ends came to 20 bases. This CDR3 region has 17 residues.